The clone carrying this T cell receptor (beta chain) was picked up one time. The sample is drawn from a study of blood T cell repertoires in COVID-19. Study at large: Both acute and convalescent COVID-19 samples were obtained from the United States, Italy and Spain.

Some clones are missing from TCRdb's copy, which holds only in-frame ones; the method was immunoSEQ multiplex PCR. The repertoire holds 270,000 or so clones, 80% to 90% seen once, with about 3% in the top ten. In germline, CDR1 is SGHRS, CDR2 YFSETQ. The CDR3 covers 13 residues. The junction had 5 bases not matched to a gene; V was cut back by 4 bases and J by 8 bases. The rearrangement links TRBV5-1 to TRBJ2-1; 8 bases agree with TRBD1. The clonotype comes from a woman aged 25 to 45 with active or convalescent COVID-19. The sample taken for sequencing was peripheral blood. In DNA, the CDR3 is TGCGCCAGCAGCAGGACAGGGTTGGATGAGCAGTTCTTC. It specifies CASSRTGLDEQFF.